This T cell receptor beta chain was identified during a study of breast tumors, draining lymph nodes, adjacent tissues. General study results and limits: Compared with lymph nodes, tumors were less diverse; compared with nontumor tissue, more. Data only fit, rather than demonstrated, lymph node origin of most tumor T cells. Luminal-like breast cancer showed significantly higher tumor–nontumor repertoire similarity than basal-like.

This clonotype was detected ten times or more. Its antigen is unidentified. The CDR3 extends over 14 amino acids. Trimming at V came to 5 bases and at J to 6 bases, leaving 9 bases not matched to a gene. The germline CDR1 and CDR2 sequences are DFQATT and SNEGSKA (reference sequence). Breast cancer patients provided tissue from their axillary draining lymph nodes. MiXCR, applied by TCRdb to the multiplex PCR reads, yields one record per CDR3 protein. This table holds approximately 130,000 distinct CDR3 sequences, over 20% found once. The receptor comes from a female donor with breast cancer. Some clones in this sample may be carry-over from other donors' samples. The chain links TRBV20-1 to TRBJ2-7, with TRBD2 identical over 11 bases. The sequenced sample consisted of axillary lymph node tissue. CDR3 loop: CSAAGSGRAGEQYF. CDR3 sequence (DNA): TGCAGTGCTGCCGGTAGCGGGAGGGCCGGCGAGCAGTACTTC.